This entry is about one T cell receptor (beta chain). What it recognizes is unknown. The CDR3 totals 13 residues. V was pared by 4 bases and J by 2 bases, with 9 bases between. The V gene's germline CDR1 is SGHAT and CDR2 FQNNGV. The data are from a study of T-cell memory formation after mild COVID-19. Study conclusions and caveats: The study detected some responding clones in pre-infection memory, suggesting cross-reactive memory joined. Shrinking CD4+ clones resided mostly in CM and EM, and CD8+ ones in EMRA.

One entry per CDR3 protein, called by TCRdb with MiXCR from the 5' RACE reads. The table includes more than 250,000 distinct CDR3 sequences, more than 15% detected once. The source of this sequence is a man younger than 30 who had mild COVID-19 (a few samples of this study predate the infection). Cell type and time point are not known. V and J are TRBV11-2 and TRBJ2-7; no clear D gene. The sequenced material came from PBMCs or a T cell subset sorted from them (not recorded which). CDR3 amino acids: CASSSYEAYEQYF. In DNA, the CDR3 is TGTGCCAGCAGCTCCTACGAAGCCTACGAGCAGTACTTC.